This T cell receptor beta chain was sequenced in a study of CD8 T cells in ankylosing spondylitis. Trimming shortened V by 3 bases and J by 6 bases, and 8 bases separated the two germline ends. The CDR3 has 12 amino acids. This clonotype was seen many times. The antigen is not known. Study findings and constraints: Matched ankylosing spondylitis synovial fluid reportedly showed significant enrichment of disease-linked clones. Apparently characteristic of ankylosing spondylitis blood was a TCR beta motif (fewer than ten highly homologous variants). Earlier authors reported some of these motif variants in reactive arthritis synovial fluid and blood. The authors found the disease-linked clones to be CD8+ and relatively rare in peripheral blood.

As the method for making TCR beta libraries, quantitative 5'-RACE with molecular barcodes was used. From the 5' RACE reads, TCRdb called clonotypes with MiXCR, one entry per CDR3 protein. The table shows about 840,000 distinct CDR3 sequences, with approximately 12% occurring only once. The origin of this receptor is a male donor with ankylosing spondylitis. The chain links TRBV12-3 or TRBV12-4 to TRBJ1-2; D call uncertain. Sequencing was carried out using blood, either unsorted or a sorted T cell fraction (not recorded which). The CDR3 DNA sequence: TGTGCCAGCAGTTTTCCAGGACATGGCTACACCTTC. This translates into CASSFPGHGYTF.